These T cell receptor beta chains were read from a single sample in a study of patients and donors after allogeneic stem cell transplantation. TCRdb independently ran MiXCR on the RT-PCR reads; one entry per CDR3 protein. The table shows about 150,000 distinct CDR3 sequences, with 20% to 25% occurring only once. Sample: blood, either unsorted or a sorted T cell fraction (not recorded which). Every receptor here comes from a human donor who was either an allogeneic HSCT recipient or a stem cell or donor lymphocyte infusion donor (not recorded which). It is not recorded whose cells these are; they may come from a transplant donor. Each CDR3 is given with its conserved first and last residue.

j_gene | v_gene | CDR3aa
TRBJ1-1 | TRBV6-2/TRBV6-3 | CASTRPGNTEAFF
TRBJ2-7 | TRBV12-3/TRBV12-4 | CASSFYDQYEQYF
TRBJ2-1 | TRBV10-3 | CAITSGASSYNEQFF
TRBJ2-7 | TRBV3-1 | CASRPSYRGVREQYF
TRBJ1-1 | TRBV12-3/TRBV12-4 | CASTLGLTNTEAFF
TRBJ2-1 | TRBV7-2 | CASSFSGAYNEQFF
TRBJ1-1 | TRBV6-1 | CASSEVPGEGEAFF
TRBJ2-1 | TRBV10-3 | CAIRGTSGDNEQFF
TRBJ2-2 | TRBV29-1 | CSAQQGTGELFF
TRBJ2-2 | TRBV3-1 | CASSPPRAPVNTGELFF
TRBJ1-1 | TRBV7-2 | CASSNTGENRETEAFF
TRBJ2-1 | TRBV10-3 | CAISDPARGRAYNEQFF
TRBJ2-2 | TRBV29-1 | CSVEDIPNTGELFF
TRBJ1-2 | TRBV29-1 | CSVDHWGTGSHNYGYTF
TRBJ1-1 | TRBV12-3/TRBV12-4 | CASSLLDPEAFF
TRBJ1-2 | TRBV5-1 | CASSYGGYTF
TRBJ1-2 | TRBV6-5 | CASSRGPQLFPSYGYTF
TRBJ1-6 | TRBV6-2/TRBV6-3 | CASSYDGGDPHSPLHF
TRBJ1-1 | TRBV4-3 | CASSQVGGVPSEAFF
TRBJ2-6 | TRBV7-3 | CASSLDLGGANVLTF
TRBJ1-2 | TRBV7-6 | CASSLSGSGYTF
TRBJ1-1 | TRBV6-1 | CASRSSGQSLGAFF
TRBJ1-2 | TRBV5-1 | CASSLAGTTERGYGYTF
TRBJ2-3 | TRBV20-1 | CSALLATKGADTQYF
TRBJ2-3 | TRBV5-1 | CASSLAPGDTQYF
TRBJ2-7 | TRBV6-5 | CASSYVDEQYF
TRBJ2-7 | TRBV12-3/TRBV12-4 | CASSLAGLTYEQYF
TRBJ2-1 | TRBV7-9 | CASSLALAQSSYNEQFF
TRBJ2-7 | TRBV5-1 | CASSYLGPIHEQYF
TRBJ1-2 | TRBV5-1 | CASSLDSGVGYGYTF
TRBJ1-4 | TRBV7-2 | CASSLGASSTNEKLFF
TRBJ1-2 | TRBV5-1 | CASSLEGSFGGYTF
TRBJ1-6 | TRBV7-3 | CASSLTGFDSPLHF
TRBJ2-2 | TRBV6-6 | CASSSDGTGDPGELFF
TRBJ2-7 | TRBV4-3 | CASSFLNRGTYEQYF
TRBJ1-5 | TRBV12-3/TRBV12-4 | CASSLGLTAGGYSQPQHF
TRBJ1-1 | TRBV29-1 | CSVGQGLNTEAFF
TRBJ1-1 | TRBV12-3/TRBV12-4 | CASSPSGIKRAAFF
TRBJ2-3 | TRBV12-3/TRBV12-4 | CASTASVGDTQYF
TRBJ2-5 | TRBV12-3/TRBV12-4 | CASSPQGPETQYF
TRBJ1-4 | TRBV3-1 | CASSLTGPNEKLFF
TRBJ2-5 | TRBV6-5 | CASRGSGGAMAQYF
TRBJ1-2 | TRBV12-3/TRBV12-4 | CASSPRVLNGYTF
TRBJ1-1 | TRBV5-1 | CASSPGTGGRNTEAFF
TRBJ1-1 | TRBV7-8 | CASSFLIPWGRTEAFF
TRBJ1-2 | TRBV3-1 | CASSLQMDLYGYTF
TRBJ1-2 | TRBV12-3/TRBV12-4 | CASKSGTDYGYTF
TRBJ2-1 | TRBV27 | CASSPGLAGNEQFF
TRBJ1-3 | TRBV7-9 | CASSLLQGQGYGNTIYF
TRBJ2-2 | TRBV12-3/TRBV12-4 | CASSFRVGTGELFF
TRBJ2-1 | TRBV6-2/TRBV6-3 | CASSYGRGYNEQFF
TRBJ2-3 | TRBV10-3 | CAISARQENTDTQYF
TRBJ2-1 | TRBV4-1 | CASSQDTNGGRSSYNEQFF
TRBJ2-3 | TRBV10-3 | CAISEPLRGQVSGDTQYF